Reported below is one TCR beta chain. Germline V gene lookup returns CDR1 SGHDT and CDR2 YYEEEE. Trimming at V came to 4 bases and at J to 1 base, leaving 7 bases not matched to a gene. The CDR3 sequence is 15 residues long. Primers included in the PCR were 60 Vbeta and 13 Jbeta primers. Method: immunoSEQ multiplex PCR; TCRdb's copy keeps in-frame clones and lacks some. The sample includes 200,000 to 250,000 clones, more than 85% of them seen just once. The data were taken from a study of cytomegalovirus exposure and HLA in healthy donors. The sample comprised PBMCs. This clonotype was obtained from a woman in her late teens or twenties in good health and CMV-seronegative. The chain links TRBV5-6 to TRBJ2-5; TRBD1 agrees at 7 bases. The CDR3 DNA reads as TGTGCCAGCAGCGATGATCGACAGGGCCAAGAGACCCAGTACTTC. Translating it yields CASSDDRQGQETQYF.